This TCR beta chain was identified in a study of cytomegalovirus exposure and HLA in healthy donors. Regarding the study as a whole: Across HLA loci, a later analysis found differing TCR association rates, with DRB1 most and HLA-C fewest. Listed as cytomegalovirus-associated were about 160 TCR beta chains.

This CDR3 is 12 amino acids long. Germline loops: CDR1 MDHEN, CDR2 SYDVKM. V lost 11 bases, J lost 2 bases, and 4 bases stayed unmatched. The primer mix had 60 Vbeta and 13 Jbeta primers. In the authors' methods: A follow-up analysis tallied 86 million or so unique TCR beta chains, about 10 million shared. The data were produced by immunoSEQ multiplex PCR, yet TCRdb's version contains in-frame clones alone and is incomplete. For V, J and clone size, that table is used; D and trimming come from the DNA. This sample carries some 110,000 clones, 80% to 90% of them seen once, and the ten largest clones take 1.6%. In its sample, this clone was seen once. The antigen is unknown.

The origin of this receptor is a man between 45 and 60 years old in good health and CMV-seronegative. The chain combines TRBV28 with TRBJ1-2, with 8 bases aligning to TRBD1. Sequenced: PBMCs. CDR3 amino acids: CAYWDRNYGYTF. As DNA, the CDR3 is TGTGCCTACTGGGACAGGAACTATGGCTACACCTTC.